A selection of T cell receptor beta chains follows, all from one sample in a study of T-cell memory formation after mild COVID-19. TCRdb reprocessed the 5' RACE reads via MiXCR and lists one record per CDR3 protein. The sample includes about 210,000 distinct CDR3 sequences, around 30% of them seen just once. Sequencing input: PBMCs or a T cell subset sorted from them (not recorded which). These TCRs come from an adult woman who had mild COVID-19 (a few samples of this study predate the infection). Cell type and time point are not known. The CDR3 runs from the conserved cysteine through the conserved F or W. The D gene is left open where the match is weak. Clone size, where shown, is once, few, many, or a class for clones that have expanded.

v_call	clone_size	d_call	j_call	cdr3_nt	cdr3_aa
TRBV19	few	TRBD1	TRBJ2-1	TGTGCCAGTAGTAATGACAGGGTGGCCTACAATGAGCAGTTCTTC	CASSNDRVAYNEQFF
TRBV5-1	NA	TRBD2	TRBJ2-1	TGCGCCAGCAGCTTCCCCGGACTAGCGGGGGGGTGGGAGCAGTTCTTC	CASSFPGLAGGWEQFF
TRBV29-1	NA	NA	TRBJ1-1	TGCAGCGTTGCGGGGGGGAGCACTGAAGCTTTCTTT	CSVAGGSTEAFF
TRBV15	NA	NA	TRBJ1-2	TGTGCCACCAGCAGAGGGGCCAGCGGACCCGGCTACACCTTC	CATSRGASGPGYTF
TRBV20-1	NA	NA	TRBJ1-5	TGCAGTGCTAGGAGGCAGTCCAATCAGCCCCAGCATTTT	CSARRQSNQPQHF
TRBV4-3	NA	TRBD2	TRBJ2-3	TGCGCCAGCAGCCAAGAAGGGGCTTGGGCGGGAGGACGCACAGATACGCAGTATTTT	CASSQEGAWAGGRTDTQYF
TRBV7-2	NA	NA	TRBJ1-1	TGTGCCTGCAGCCTGCTTCAGAACACTGAAGCTTTCTTT	CACSLLQNTEAFF
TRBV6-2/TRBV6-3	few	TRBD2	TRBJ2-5	TGTGCCAGCAGTTACTTGACTAGCGGAAAAGAGACCCAGTACTTC	CASSYLTSGKETQYF
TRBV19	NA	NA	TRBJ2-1	TGTGCCAGTAGTAACGGACAGAGGAACAATGAGCAGTTCTTC	CASSNGQRNNEQFF
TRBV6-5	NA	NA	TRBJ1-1	TGTGCCAGCAGTTACTTAGCCATCGGGATCTCCGGCCACACTGAAGCTTTCTTT	CASSYLAIGISGHTEAFF
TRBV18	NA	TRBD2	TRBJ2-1	TGTGCCAGCTCACCACAAAGCGGGGGCCTCTACAATGAGCAGTTCTTC	CASSPQSGGLYNEQFF
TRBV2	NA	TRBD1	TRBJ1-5	TGTGCCAGCTTGGACAGGGTAGGGGATCAGCCCCAGCATTTT	CASLDRVGDQPQHF
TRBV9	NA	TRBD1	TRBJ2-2	TGTGCCAGCAGCGTAACTACAGGGGGCGCGGCTCCCGGGGAGCTGTTTTTT	CASSVTTGGAAPGELFF
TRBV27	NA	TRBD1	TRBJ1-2	TGTGCCAGCAGCGTTCTCCCGGGACAGGGGTACTATGGCTACACCTTC	CASSVLPGQGYYGYTF
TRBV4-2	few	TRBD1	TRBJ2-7	TGTGCCAGCAGCCAATGGACAGGGAAAACCTACGAGCAGTACTTC	CASSQWTGKTYEQYF
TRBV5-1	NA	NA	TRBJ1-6	TGCGCCAGCAGCGGCTGGGCCGGGACTGAGAATTCACCCCTCCACTTT	CASSGWAGTENSPLHF
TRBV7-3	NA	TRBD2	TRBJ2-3	TGTGCCAGCAGCTTATCCGAGGGACTAGCGGGCACAGATACGCAGTATTTT	CASSLSEGLAGTDTQYF
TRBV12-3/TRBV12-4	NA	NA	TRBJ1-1	TGTGCCAGCAGTTTATCCTGGGGGAGTGAAGCTTTCTTT	CASSLSWGSEAFF
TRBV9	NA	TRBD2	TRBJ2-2	TGTGCCAGCAGCGTAGCAAAGAGCGGGGGGAACACCGGGGAGCTGTTTTTT	CASSVAKSGGNTGELFF
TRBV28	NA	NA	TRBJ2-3	TGTGCCAGCAGTTCTAAACTTGAAGATACGCAGTATTTT	CASSSKLEDTQYF